Given below is one TCR beta chain in context. This sample stems from a study of blood T cell repertoires in COVID-19. This CDR3 has 18 residues. CDR1 is MNHEY, CDR2 SMNVEV, per germline (reference sequence). Trimming removed 6 bases from V and 0 bases from J, with 21 bases in between. TCRdb's copy holds only in-frame clones and misses some; the assay was immunoSEQ multiplex PCR. The table lists some 260,000 clones, 75% to 90% of them singletons. The chain joins TRBV27 to TRBJ1-5, with a tentative D call TRBD1 (6 bases). The material sequenced was peripheral blood. The clonotype was recovered from a woman between 65 and 79 years old with COVID-19, enrolled during active disease. CDR3 loop: CASSAATGTGYSNQPQHF. CDR3 DNA: TGTGCCAGCAGCGCCGCAACAGGGACGGGCTATAGCAATCAGCCCCAGCATTTT.